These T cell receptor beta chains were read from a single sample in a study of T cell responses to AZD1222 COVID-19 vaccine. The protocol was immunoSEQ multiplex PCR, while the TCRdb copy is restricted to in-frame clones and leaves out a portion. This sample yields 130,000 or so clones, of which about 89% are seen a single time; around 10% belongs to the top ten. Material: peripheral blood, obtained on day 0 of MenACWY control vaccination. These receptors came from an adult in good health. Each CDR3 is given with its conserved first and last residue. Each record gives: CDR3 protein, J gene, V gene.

CASSLGGSNQPQHF | TRBJ1-5 | TRBV5-5
CSVVGDRGVLETQYF | TRBJ2-5 | TRBV29-1
CASSLARQGGDTGELFF | TRBJ2-2 | TRBV11-2
CASHELAYNEQFF | TRBJ2-1 | TRBV2
CASSARLAASSGANVLTF | TRBJ2-6 | TRBV9
CASSPTDTQYF | TRBJ2-3 | TRBV7-8
CASSLGVERAYGYTF | TRBJ1-2 | TRBV27
CASSESYGNQPQHF | TRBJ1-5 | TRBV2
CASSEGPSRGNTEAFF | TRBJ1-1 | TRBV5-4
CASSHPGGRNEQYF | TRBJ2-7 | TRBV7-2
CASSLQTGKNTEAFF | TRBJ1-1 | TRBV18
CASSADLGGALNGYTF | TRBJ1-2 | TRBV7-9
CASSAGQGAGNYGYTF | TRBJ1-2 | TRBV5-4
CASSPRTGSGTPIYF | TRBJ1-3 | TRBV7-6
CASSYRVRAYEQYF | TRBJ2-7 | TRBV13
CASSQPITGDYGYTF | TRBJ1-2 | TRBV4-1
CASGWGAPNQPQHF | TRBJ1-5 | TRBV7-9
CASSPGTGMNTEAFF | TRBJ1-1 | TRBV6-5
CASRQGTDQPQHF | TRBJ1-5 | TRBV28
CASSSRLAGVYEQFF | TRBJ2-1 | TRBV7-2
CSVPGGLGQETQYF | TRBJ2-5 | TRBV29-1
CASSEGGYRNTGELFF | TRBJ2-2 | TRBV6-4
CASSEAGGSTETQYF | TRBJ2-5 | TRBV19
CASILQGVTEAFF | TRBJ1-1 | TRBV12-3/TRBV12-4
CASSVAGAGLNTEAFF | TRBJ1-1 | TRBV9
CASSLGQTQETQYF | TRBJ2-5 | TRBV11-2
CAISGMEGQPQHF | TRBJ1-5 | TRBV10-3
CASSERGSVTDTQYF | TRBJ2-3 | TRBV6-1
CASSTGFGELFF | TRBJ2-2 | TRBV6-5
CASSQDPGGGSYEQYF | TRBJ2-7 | TRBV4-3
CASSPTGGTEQFF | TRBJ2-1 | TRBV7-3
CASSSGQGVGNTIYF | TRBJ1-3 | TRBV11-2
CAWADSYEQYF | TRBJ2-7 | TRBV30
CASSLSTSNEKLFF | TRBJ1-4 | TRBV28
CASSWGRGNTIYF | TRBJ1-3 | TRBV12-3/TRBV12-4
CASSLAGTPRKLFF | TRBJ1-4 | TRBV7-9
CASSFPQGAADYGYTF | TRBJ1-2 | TRBV28
CASSTLGSNYGYTF | TRBJ1-2 | TRBV27
CAWSFREGGYTF | TRBJ1-2 | TRBV30
CATGTSGNNEQFF | TRBJ2-1 | TRBV11-3
CAWSDPRLGSGYTF | TRBJ1-2 | TRBV30
CASSRDSNQPQHF | TRBJ1-5 | TRBV5-4
CASSPQGTYYGYTF | TRBJ1-2 | TRBV7-9
CASSQDNRGWETQYF | TRBJ2-5 | TRBV14
CASNKDPGASTDTQYF | TRBJ2-3 | TRBV9
CASSLAGNQPQHF | TRBJ1-5 | TRBV12-3/TRBV12-4
CASSLWDGPGLYGYTF | TRBJ1-2 | TRBV5-5
CASSLRRGADYGYTF | TRBJ1-2 | TRBV11-1
CSALLAGRAYEQYF | TRBJ2-7 | TRBV29-1
CASSFMNAQGLLYNEQFF | TRBJ2-1 | TRBV11-3
CASRLGLGRTEAFF | TRBJ1-1 | TRBV5-1